The 29 T cell receptor beta chains in this list originate from one sample, sequenced in a study of cytomegalovirus exposure and HLA in healthy donors. PCR was performed using 60 Vbeta and 13 Jbeta primers. Measured with immunoSEQ multiplex PCR; TCRdb has only the in-frame clones, and not every one. The table records roughly 120,000 clones, roughly 80% of them present only once. Sample: PBMCs. These receptors all stem from a female donor in good health and CMV-seropositive.

The J gene is TRBJ2-2, the V gene TRBV11-2, with D possibly TRBD2 on 6 matching bases. The length of the CDR3 is 15 residues. From germline, CDR1 is SGHAT and CDR2 FQNNGV. Deletions cut 8 bases from V and 2 bases from J, with 15 bases between. DNA of the CDR3: TGTGCCAGCTCCTATACCGGGGGTAACACCGGGGAGCTGTTTTTT. This translates into CASSYTGGNTGELFF.

The V and J genes are TRBV11-2 and TRBJ2-2; 8 nucleotides agree with TRBD2. This CDR3 region has 16 residues. J gave up 1 base and V 5 bases, and 6 bases lay outside the gene matches. Germline V gives CDR1 SGHAT, CDR2 FQNNGV. The CDR3: CASSRKGLGNTGELFF. The CDR3 nucleotides are TGTGCCAGCAGCCGTAAGGGACTAGGGAACACCGGGGAGCTGTTTTTT.

The sample holds many counts of this clone. The chain recombines TRBV28 with TRBJ2-7; D might be TRBD2 (6 bases). In germline, CDR1 is MDHEN, CDR2 SYDVKM. The CDR3 covers 13 residues. V shed 2 bases and J shed 7 bases, with 12 bases lying between them. The CDR3 protein is CASSLGTAGEQYF. CDR3 nucleotides: TGTGCCAGCAGTTTAGGGACGGCGGGGGAGCAGTACTTC.

The chain couples TRBV12-5 to TRBJ1-2; weak D call: TRBD1 (6 bases). The CDR3 totals 12 residues. CDR1 is LGHNT and CDR2 is FRNRAP in the germline V gene. V lost 4 bases to trimming and J lost 8 bases, with 11 bases between them. In nucleotides, the CDR3 is TGTGCTAGTGGTTCCCTCGGGACAGGCTACACCTTC. It translates to CASGSLGTGYTF.

V is TRBV27 and J is TRBJ1-5; maybe TRBD1 (5 bases). CDR1 is MNHEY, CDR2 SMNVEV, per germline (reference sequence). V lost 8 bases and J lost 7, with 15 bases in between. The CDR3 is 13 residues long. CDR3 protein: CASRNWGDQPQHF. The CDR3 DNA sequence: TGTGCCAGCCGAAATTGGGGGGACCAGCCCCAGCATTTT.

The gene calls are TRBV10-3 and TRBJ2-7; TRBD1 agrees at 7 bases. V lost 8 bases and J lost 1; bases outside the gene matches: 11. Germline V CDR1 and CDR2: ENHRY, SYGVKD. The CDR3 has 15 amino acids. Here the CDR3 DNA reads TGTGCCATCCGTAAACGACAGGGTCAGTCCTACGAGCAGTACTTC. This translates into CAIRKRQGQSYEQYF.

This clone was seen a few times. The rearrangement uses TRBV5-5 and TRBJ1-5, with 8 nucleotides matching TRBD1. Germline V gives CDR1 SGHKS, CDR2 YYEKEE (reference sequence). This CDR3 is built from 14 residues. Trimming cost V 1 base and J 4 bases; bases outside gene matches: 1. This CDR3 is CASSLTGGNQPQHF. The DNA for the CDR3 is TGTGCCAGCAGCTTGACAGGGGGGAATCAGCCCCAGCATTTT.

The chain combines TRBV4-1 with TRBJ1-6, with D perhaps TRBD1 (6 bases). From germline, CDR1 is MGHRA and CDR2 YSYEKL. V shed 4 bases and J shed 5 bases, with 18 bases lying between them. The length of the CDR3 is 17 residues. CDR3 region: CASSRKVPGANNSPLHF. CDR3 sequence (DNA): TGCGCCAGCAGCCGAAAGGTCCCAGGGGCAAATAATTCACCCCTCCACTTT.

The chain carries TRBV7-9 and TRBJ1-2; D not resolved. The CDR3 length is 15 residues. Looked up from germline, CDR1 is SEHNR and CDR2 is FQNEAQ (reference sequence). Trimming removed 4 bases at V and 6 bases at J, with 18 bases between. DNA of the CDR3: TGTGCCAGCAGCTCTCCGGGAACGTCCTTCGATGGCTACACCTTC. The encoded protein is CASSSPGTSFDGYTF.

The chain carries TRBV10-1 and TRBJ2-5; 7 bases agree with TRBD1. Per the germline V gene, CDR1 is WNHNN and CDR2 is SYGVQD (reference sequence). V lost 0 bases, J lost 2 bases, and 3 bases stayed unmatched. The length of the CDR3 is 15 residues. CDR3: CASSESGQTQETQYF. CDR3 sequence (DNA): TGCGCCAGCAGTGAGTCGGGACAGACACAAGAGACCCAGTACTTC.

J is TRBJ2-5 and V is TRBV9, with 12 bases lining up with TRBD2. The V gene end was trimmed by 3 bases and the J gene end by 2 bases; junction bases not matched to a gene: 5. The germline CDR1 and CDR2 sequences are SGDLS and YYNGEE. The CDR3 is made up of 16 amino acids. CDR3 protein: CASSGRGLAGQETQYF. As DNA, the CDR3 is TGTGCCAGCAGCGGACGGGGACTAGCGGGTCAAGAGACCCAGTACTTC.

This chain uses TRBV5-1 with TRBJ2-6; 8 bases are shared with TRBD1. The V segment lost 5 bases and the J segment 4 bases; nucleotides outside the gene matches: 5. Germline loops: CDR1 SGHRS, CDR2 YFSETQ. This CDR3 spans 15 amino acids. CDR3 residues: CASRATGAGANVLTF. CDR3 in DNA: TGCGCCAGCAGAGCGACAGGGGCCGGGGCCAACGTCCTGACTTTC.

This chain uses TRBV2 with TRBJ2-2, with a tentative D call TRBD1 (6 bases). V shed 7 bases and J shed 7 bases, with 16 bases lying between them. The CDR3 runs 14 residues. Germline V CDR1 and CDR2: SNHLY, FYNNEI. The DNA for the CDR3 is TGTGCCAGCACTTTAACAGGGTTCGACGGGGAGCTGTTTTTT. It encodes CASTLTGFDGELFF.

The chain employs TRBV14 and TRBJ2-5, with a tentative D call TRBD2 (5 bases). CDR3 size: 13 residues. Trimming took 5 bases from V and 1 from J, leaving 8 bases between them. In germline, CDR1 is SGHDN, CDR2 FVKESK. The CDR3 nucleotides read TGTGCCAGCAGCATAGCGCCCCAAGAGACCCAGTACTTC. It yields the protein CASSIAPQETQYF.

The genes are TRBV9 and TRBJ1-1; D unclear. Trimming removed 3 bases from V and 5 bases from J, with 11 bases in between. This CDR3 region has 13 residues. The germline V gene encodes CDR1 SGDLS and CDR2 YYNGEE. DNA for the CDR3: TGTGCCAGCAGCGGGACGGAGGTTACTGAAGCTTTCTTT. Its translation: CASSGTEVTEAFF.

The genes are TRBV5-1 and TRBJ2-7, with unresolved D. Germline CDR1 and CDR2: SGHRS and YFSETQ. The CDR3 length is 14 residues. V lost 0 bases and J 1 base, leaving 8 bases between the germline ends. The CDR3 DNA reads as TGCGCCAGCAGCTTGGCTCTCGGGTCCTACGAGCAGTACTTC. Protein: CASSLALGSYEQYF. Full variable domain (missing parts from reference TRBV5-1 and TRBJ2-7): KAGVTQTPRYLIKTRGQQVTLSCSPISGHRSVSWYQQTPGQGLQFLFEYFSETQRNKGNFPGRFSGRQFSNSRSEMNVSTLELGDSALYLCASSLALGSYEQYFGPGTRLTVT.

The chain joins TRBV28 to TRBJ1-5; D possibly corresponds to TRBD1 (6 bases). The CDR3 length is 12 residues. Trimming pared 5 bases from V and 6 bases from J, leaving 8 bases between. The germline V gene has CDR1 MDHEN and CDR2 SYDVKM. In DNA form, the CDR3 reads TGTGCCAGCAGTCCAGGGGCTCAGCCCCAGCATTTT. Translated: CASSPGAQPQHF.

The CDR3 protein is CASRLTGGYEQYF. The CDR3, as DNA: TGTGCCAGCAGGTTAACAGGGGGATACGAGCAGTACTTC. V gene TRBV7-9 combines with J gene TRBJ2-7, with 8 bases identical to TRBD1. The CDR3 runs to 13 residues. The germline V gene encodes CDR1 SEHNR and CDR2 FQNEAQ (reference sequence). J lost 4 bases, V lost 6 bases, and 5 bases had no gene match.

The rearrangement uses TRBV29-1 and TRBJ2-1; possibly TRBD1 for D (5 bases). V lost 3 bases and J lost 12, with 15 bases in between. The CDR3 is 12 amino acids. Germline CDR1 SQVTM, CDR2 ANQGSEA. The CDR3 reads CSVEVALRGQFF. Here the CDR3 DNA reads TGCAGCGTTGAGGTGGCCTTAAGGGGGCAGTTCTTC.

The chain has TRBV7-9 and TRBJ1-1; 9 bases match TRBD1. V shed 5 bases, J shed 3 bases, and the junction held 7 bases outside the gene matches. CDR1 is SEHNR, CDR2 FQNEAQ, per germline (reference sequence). The CDR3 is 15 residues long. The CDR3, as DNA: TGTGCCAGCAGCGCCGCCGGGACAGGGCACACTGAAGCTTTCTTT. It codes for CASSAAGTGHTEAFF. Drawing the rest from reference TRBV7-9 and TRBJ1-1, the complete variable domain is DTGVSQNPRHKITKRGQNVTFRCDPISEHNRLYWYRQTLGQGPEFLTYFQNEAQLEKSRLLSDRFSAERPKGSFSTLEIQRTEQGDSAMYLCASSAAGTGHTEAFFGQGTRLTVV.

V is TRBV7-9 and J is TRBJ1-6, with unresolved D. This CDR3 is 14 amino acids long. Trimming stripped 4 bases from V and 5 bases from J, with 9 bases between. Germline values: CDR1 SEHNR, CDR2 FQNEAQ (reference sequence). CDR3 in DNA: TGTGCCAGCAGCTCGGAACAGCATAATTCACCCCTCCACTTT. Translation gives CASSSEQHNSPLHF.

This chain joins TRBV6-5 and TRBJ2-4; TRBD1 agrees at 7 bases. This CDR3 comprises 16 residues. With 2 bases clipped from V and 6 bases from J, the junction kept 10 bases outside the gene matches. Germline CDR1 reads MNHEY; CDR2 reads SVGAGI. The CDR3 here is CASSYESGTAANIQYF. As DNA, the CDR3 is TGTGCCAGCAGTTACGAATCCGGGACAGCGGCAAACATTCAGTACTTC.

The J gene is TRBJ2-2, the V gene TRBV28; 11 bases match TRBD2. This CDR3 is 15 amino acids long. Germline lookup yields CDR1 MDHEN and CDR2 SYDVKM. The J segment lost 5 bases and the V segment lost 7 bases, leaving 6 bases of the junction unmatched. The CDR3: CASTTRLAGTGELFF. CDR3 bases: TGTGCCAGCACAACCCGACTAGCGGGGACCGGGGAGCTGTTTTTT.

V gene TRBV18 combines with J gene TRBJ2-7, with TRBD1 identical over 7 bases. J gave up 2 bases and V 3 bases, and 7 bases lay outside the gene matches. Germline CDR1 and CDR2: KGHSH and LQKENI. This CDR3 is built from 15 residues. The CDR3, as DNA: TGTGCCAGCTCACCCGGCGCAGGGGGAACCTACGAGCAGTACTTC. It codes for CASSPGAGGTYEQYF.

The CDR3 sequence: CASGDRGSGANVLTF. The CDR3 nucleotides read TGTGCCTCTGGGGACAGGGGCTCTGGGGCCAACGTCCTGACTTTC. The rearrangement links TRBV30 to TRBJ2-6; 10 bases match TRBD1. V shed 7 bases and J 0 bases; nucleotides not matched to a gene: 3. This CDR3 comprises 15 residues. Germline loops: CDR1 GTSNPN, CDR2 SVGIG (reference sequence).

The V call is TRBV7-2, the J call TRBJ2-1; 9 positions match TRBD2. The CDR3 has 13 amino acids. V shed 7 bases and J 6 bases; nucleotides not matched to a gene: 4. CDR1 is SGHTA, CDR2 FQGNSA, per germline. In nucleotides, the CDR3 is TGTGCCAGCACCGGGACTAGCTTCAATGAGCAGTTCTTC. Amino acid sequence: CASTGTSFNEQFF.

The J gene is TRBJ1-2, the V gene TRBV19; 8 bases align to TRBD1. V trimming: 7 bases; J trimming: 8 bases; junction bases outside the gene matches: 9. The CDR3 loop spans 13 amino acids. Germline V gene lookup returns CDR1 LNHDA and CDR2 SQIVND (reference sequence). CDR3 in amino acids: CASKTQGEGGYTF. The CDR3 DNA sequence: TGTGCCAGTAAAACACAGGGGGAAGGAGGCTACACCTTC.

This clone was found once. The chain carries TRBV5-1 and TRBJ2-7, with TRBD2 identical over 11 bases. The CDR3 consists of 14 residues. V trimming: 4 bases; J trimming: 3 bases; junction bases outside the gene matches: 3. Germline assignment: CDR1 SGHRS and CDR2 YFSETQ. The CDR3 loop is CASSHSGGDYEQYF. The CDR3 DNA is TGCGCCAGCAGCCATAGCGGGGGGGACTACGAGCAGTACTTC.

The chain employs TRBV27 and TRBJ1-5; the match to TRBD1 covers 7 bases. Germline V gene sequence: CDR1 MNHEY, CDR2 SMNVEV (reference sequence). With V trimmed by 4 bases and J by 3 bases, 3 bases remained unmatched. CDR3 size: 14 residues. CDR3 sequence (DNA): TGTGCCAGCAGTTGGACAGGCCCCAATCAGCCCCAGCATTTT. Residues: CASSWTGPNQPQHF.